A selection of T cell receptor beta chains follows, all from one sample in a study of T cell changes during pregnancy in multiple sclerosis. Assay: immunoSEQ multiplex PCR; the TCRdb copy retains only in-frame clones and omits some. The sample has over 45,000 clones, around 92% seen once. Here the sequenced sample was CD4+ T cells from peripheral blood mononuclear cells, taken after pregnancy. The origin of the receptors is a female donor with multiple sclerosis, enrolled in a pregnancy study. CDR3s include the opening cysteine and the closing phenylalanine or tryptophan. The order of the fields is D gene, clone size, V gene, J gene, CDR3 protein, CDR3 DNA. D genes are given only for firm matches. Size tells how often a clone was seen (once, few, many) or the class of an expanded clone, and some rows leave it out.

NA	NA	TRBV27	TRBJ2-2	CASSLLGDTGELFF	TGTGCCAGCAGTTTATTAGGGGACACCGGGGAGCTGTTTTTT
TRBD2	NA	TRBV5-8	TRBJ2-7	CASSPRASGYEQYF	TGTGCCAGCAGCCCCCGGGCTAGCGGCTACGAGCAGTACTTC
NA	NA	TRBV7-2	TRBJ2-1	CASSPVVGSRGQFF	TGTGCCAGCAGCCCGGTAGTTGGCAGTAGAGGGCAGTTCTTC
NA	NA	TRBV7-3	TRBJ2-5	CASSLGRQETQYF	TGTGCCAGCAGCTTAGGCCGCCAAGAGACCCAGTACTTC
TRBD2	NA	TRBV2	TRBJ2-3	CASRFRTSGGDDTQYF	TGTGCCAGCAGATTCCGGACTAGCGGAGGGGATGATACGCAGTATTTT
NA	NA	TRBV27	TRBJ1-1	CASSLQNRVGTEAFF	TGTGCCAGCAGTCTACAGAACAGGGTTGGCACTGAAGCTTTCTTT
NA	NA	TRBV4-1	TRBJ2-1	CASSQPYNEQFF	TGCGCCAGCAGCCAACCATACAATGAGCAGTTCTTC
NA	NA	TRBV27	TRBJ2-7	CASSSGGTYEQYF	TGTGCCAGCAGTTCTGGGGGCACCTACGAGCAGTACTTC
TRBD2	once	TRBV11-3	TRBJ2-1	CASSSGLAGVSYNEQFF	TGTGCCAGCAGCTCGGGACTAGCGGGAGTATCCTACAATGAGCAGTTCTTC
NA	NA	TRBV7-2	TRBJ2-7	CASSLDPAYSYEQYF	TGTGCCAGCAGCTTAGATCCAGCGTACTCCTACGAGCAGTACTTC